These T cell receptor beta chains were read from a single sample in a study of blood T cells in healthy people across ages. TCRdb fed the 5' RACE reads into MiXCR, producing one record per CDR3 protein. The sample lists hundreds of thousands of distinct CDR3 sequences; 29% were seen once. The sequenced sample consisted of blood. These receptors were taken from a woman older than 75 in good health. CDR3s include the opening cysteine and the closing phenylalanine or tryptophan. A D gene is named only where the DNA matches it firmly. Rows may omit the clone size; those that give it use once, few, many or a size class.

.	TRBV20-1	.	TRBJ2-7	CRAPHTGHEQYF	TGCAGGGCTCCTCACACGGGACATGAGCAGTACTTC
.	TRBV6-2/TRBV6-3	.	TRBJ1-1	CASKPDSLHTEAFF	TGTGCCAGCAAACCGGACAGTCTTCACACTGAAGCTTTCTTT
.	TRBV11-1	few	TRBJ2-1	CASSLQGVRGNEQFF	TGTGCCAGCAGCTTACAAGGGGTACGCGGCAATGAGCAGTTCTTC
TRBD1	TRBV6-2/TRBV6-3	.	TRBJ2-1	CASSPRGPGYNEQFF	TGTGCCAGCAGCCCGAGGGGGCCCGGCTACAATGAGCAGTTCTTC
TRBD1	TRBV20-1	few	TRBJ1-5	CSASRATGGRDQPQHF	TGCAGTGCCTCAAGAGCGACAGGGGGACGGGATCAGCCCCAGCATTTT
.	TRBV27	.	TRBJ1-6	CASSLQGWSYNSPLHF	TGTGCCAGCAGTTTACAGGGGTGGTCCTATAATTCACCCCTCCACTTT
.	TRBV7-2	many	TRBJ1-2	CASSVDSYRGYTF	TGTGCCAGCAGCGTCGACTCCTATCGGGGCTACACCTTC
.	TRBV20-1	.	TRBJ1-6	CSAEQGEIYNSPLHF	TGCAGTGCGGAACAGGGTGAGATTTATAATTCACCCCTCCACTTT
.	TRBV18	.	TRBJ2-7	CASSPPGGSCEQYF	TGTGCCAGCTCACCACCAGGAGGGTCCTGCGAGCAGTACTTC
.	TRBV20-1	many	TRBJ1-2	CSARSPGANYGYTF	TGCAGTGCTAGGAGTCCAGGGGCTAACTATGGCTACACCTTC
.	TRBV11-2	.	TRBJ2-5	CASSLASSPETQYF	TGTGCCAGCAGCTTAGCGTCTAGTCCAGAGACCCAGTACTTC
.	TRBV24-1	.	TRBJ1-1	CATSDRDIRNTEAFF	TGTGCCACCAGTGACCGCGACATCCGGAACACTGAAGCTTTCTTT
.	TRBV6-2/TRBV6-3	many	TRBJ2-1	CASSYTLSNEQFF	TGTGCCAGCAGTTATACACTGAGCAATGAGCAGTTCTTC
.	TRBV27	many	TRBJ2-7	CASRFYGQSSYEQYF	TGTGCCAGCCGTTTCTACGGACAGAGCTCCTACGAGCAGTACTTC
TRBD2	TRBV6-5	.	TRBJ2-5	CASSYSRREGRETQYF	TGTGCCAGCAGTTACTCGAGACGGGAGGGCCGGGAGACCCAGTACTTC
.	TRBV5-1	many	TRBJ2-5	CASSYLGEETQYF	TGCGCCAGCAGCTACCTCGGGGAAGAGACCCAGTACTTC
TRBD1	TRBV3-1	many	TRBJ1-2	CASSPLRRTGRGGYTF	TGTGCCAGCAGCCCCCTAAGAAGGACAGGCCGAGGGGGCTACACCTTC
.	TRBV20-1	many	TRBJ2-1	CSASWGEVWNEQFF	TGCAGTGCTAGTTGGGGGGAGGTTTGGAATGAGCAGTTCTTC
.	TRBV5-5	.	TRBJ1-6	CAGSLTDNSPLHF	TGTGCCGGCAGCTTGACAGATAATTCACCCCTCCACTTT
.	TRBV11-2	many	TRBJ2-7	CASSARAPPYEQYF	TGTGCCAGCAGCGCGAGGGCCCCCCCCTACGAGCAGTACTTC
.	TRBV12-3/TRBV12-4	.	TRBJ1-4	CASSWWGMTNEKLFF	TGTGCCAGCAGTTGGTGGGGGATGACTAATGAAAAACTGTTTTTT
.	TRBV7-8	.	TRBJ2-1	CASSLGMAGGSYNEQFF	TGTGCCAGCAGCTTAGGGATGGCAGGGGGGTCCTACAATGAGCAGTTCTTC
.	TRBV5-1	.	TRBJ1-5	CASSLVPRRDSNQPQHF	TGCGCCAGCAGCTTGGTTCCCCGCAGGGATAGCAATCAGCCCCAGCATTTT
.	TRBV24-1	many	TRBJ2-1	CATSEAGVSYNEQFF	TGTGCCACCAGTGAGGCCGGGGTCTCCTACAATGAGCAGTTCTTC
TRBD1	TRBV5-1	.	TRBJ1-1	CASREQGALNTEAFF	TGCGCCAGCAGGGAACAGGGGGCTTTGAACACTGAAGCTTTCTTT
TRBD2	TRBV3-1	few	TRBJ2-1	CASSLTSGGAVEQFF	TGTGCCAGCAGTTTGACTAGCGGGGGGGCCGTTGAGCAGTTCTTC
.	TRBV6-6	few	TRBJ2-3	CASSPRLAKGTDTQYF	TGTGCCAGCAGTCCCCGACTCGCAAAAGGCACAGATACGCAGTATTTT
.	TRBV9	.	TRBJ2-1	CASNTGPPYNGQFF	TGTGCCAGCAATACGGGCCCGCCCTACAATGGGCAGTTCTTC
.	TRBV18	.	TRBJ2-5	CASSGATGRGETQYF	TGTGCCAGCTCAGGCGCGACAGGGAGGGGAGAGACCCAGTACTTC
.	TRBV28	many	TRBJ2-7	CASKKTASYEQYF	TGTGCCAGTAAAAAGACGGCATCCTACGAGCAGTACTTC
TRBD1	TRBV27	.	TRBJ2-3	CASSAPGTGASLRPDTQYF	TGTGCCAGCAGTGCCCCCGGGACAGGGGCTAGTCTTCGACCAGATACGCAGTATTTT
.	TRBV7-2	few	TRBJ1-1	CASSFRPGSNTEAFF	TGTGCCAGCAGCTTCCGCCCAGGGAGCAACACTGAAGCTTTCTTT
.	TRBV4-3	.	TRBJ2-3	CASSQANVFTDTQYF	TGCGCCAGCAGCCAAGCTAACGTATTCACAGATACGCAGTATTTT
TRBD2	TRBV11-2	few	TRBJ2-1	CASTSREGKAIGNEQFF	TGTGCCAGCACCTCAAGGGAGGGCAAGGCAATTGGCAATGAGCAGTTCTTC
TRBD1	TRBV7-9	many	TRBJ2-5	CASSATGEQYF	TGTGCCAGCAGCGCAACAGGGGAGCAGTACTTC
TRBD2	TRBV5-6	.	TRBJ2-1	CASSFASGGPTSCNEQFF	TGTGCCAGCAGCTTTGCTAGCGGGGGACCGACCTCCTGCAATGAGCAGTTCTTC
TRBD2	TRBV15	.	TRBJ2-3	CATSPGATGGVTQYF	TGTGCCACCAGCCCGGGAGCCACGGGGGGTGTTACGCAGTATTTT
TRBD2	TRBV20-1	.	TRBJ2-1	CSAEIINREKAGGSWDEQFF	TGCAGTGCTGAGATTATAAACAGGGAAAAAGCGGGAGGGTCTTGGGATGAGCAGTTCTTC
.	TRBV7-2	many	TRBJ2-5	CASSPRQAQETQYF	TGTGCCAGCAGCCCACGACAGGCCCAAGAGACCCAGTACTTC
TRBD1	TRBV5-1	.	TRBJ2-3	CASSLGDRGTTDTQYF	TGCGCCAGCAGCTTGGGGGACAGGGGGACCACAGATACGCAGTATTTT
.	TRBV27	many	TRBJ2-1	CASSLRGINEQFF	TGTGCCAGCAGTCTCCGGGGGATCAATGAGCAGTTCTTC
TRBD1	TRBV2	few	TRBJ2-6	CASSRDRVESGANVLTF	TGTGCCAGCAGTCGTGACAGGGTAGAGTCTGGGGCCAACGTCCTGACTTTC
.	TRBV5-1	many	TRBJ2-3	CASIDGLRTDTQYF	TGCGCCAGCATCGACGGACTACGCACAGATACGCAGTATTTT
TRBD2	TRBV12-3/TRBV12-4	many	TRBJ2-3	CASSPGGLANTQYF	TGTGCCAGCTCTCCGGGGGGGTTGGCAAATACGCAGTATTTT
TRBD1	TRBV6-5	many	TRBJ2-7	CASSRGTGGDEQYF	TGTGCCAGCAGTCGCGGGACAGGAGGCGACGAGCAGTACTTC
.	TRBV7-9	many	TRBJ1-2	CASSADGVGGYTF	TGTGCCAGCAGCGCGGACGGGGTCGGTGGCTACACCTTC
TRBD1	TRBV24-1	.	TRBJ2-2	CATSGRSGTGGTGELFF	TGTGCCACCAGTGGACGATCGGGGACAGGGGGAACCGGGGAGCTGTTTTTT
TRBD2	TRBV10-3	many	TRBJ2-7	CAISDGTSGYEQYF	TGTGCCATCAGTGACGGGACTAGCGGATACGAGCAGTACTTC
TRBD2	TRBV7-2	.	TRBJ2-5	CASSLGKGAGVRTQYF	TGTGCCAGCAGCTTAGGGAAGGGCGCGGGAGTTCGGACCCAGTACTTC
.	TRBV9	many	TRBJ2-1	CASSVYNLPYNEQFF	TGTGCCAGCAGCGTATACAACCTCCCCTACAATGAGCAGTTCTTC
.	TRBV4-3	many	TRBJ1-6	CASSQGQVASPLHF	TGCGCCAGCAGCCAAGGACAGGTCGCATCACCCCTCCACTTT
TRBD2	TRBV20-1	.	TRBJ2-6	CSARDLRGNHGANVLTF	TGCAGTGCTAGAGACCTGCGGGGGAATCATGGGGCCAACGTCCTGACTTTC
TRBD2	TRBV7-3	few	TRBJ2-1	CASSLRTSGGARNEQFF	TGTGCCAGCAGCTTAAGGACTAGCGGGGGGGCGAGGAATGAGCAGTTCTTC
TRBD2	TRBV10-3	.	TRBJ2-2	CAISEGVLAGSAGELFF	TGTGCCATCAGTGAGGGGGTCCTAGCGGGGTCGGCCGGGGAGCTGTTTTTT
.	TRBV5-1	many	TRBJ2-3	CASSLEADSDTQYF	TGCGCCAGCAGCTTGGAGGCCGACAGCGATACGCAGTATTTT
TRBD2	TRBV9	.	TRBJ2-5	CASSVGSQPGLAGRETQYF	TGTGCCAGCAGCGTAGGAAGCCAGCCGGGACTAGCGGGGCGGGAGACCCAGTACTTC
.	TRBV18	many	TRBJ2-7	CASSPRQPLSYEQYF	TGTGCCAGCTCACCCCGACAGCCCTTGTCCTACGAGCAGTACTTC